The clone carrying this TCR beta chain was seen a few times. This entry is derived from a study of CD8+ T cells in alopecia areata. Trimming pared 10 bases from V and 1 base from J, leaving 16 bases between. From germline, CDR1 is ENHRY and CDR2 SYGVKD. The CDR3 has 14 residues. Reverse transcribed after extraction, RNA yielded cDNA as the sequencing template. The method was immunoSEQ multiplex PCR; TCRdb's version includes in-frame clones alone and lacks a portion of them. The sample holds 120,000 or so clones; over 60% are singletons and the top ten take 5.7%. As for treatment: oral pan-JAK inhibitor, 5-10 mg twice daily.

This sample comprised CD4+ T cells sorted from blood, obtained at week 4, from a patient treated with tofacitinib. This TCR was recovered from a human donor with alopecia areata. The rearrangement joins TRBV10-3 to TRBJ2-5; D possibly uses TRBD1 or TRBD2 (6 bases each). CDR3 sequence: CATLGGLGQETQYF. In DNA, the CDR3 is TGTGCCACACTAGGGGGGTTAGGCCAAGAGACCCAGTACTTC.